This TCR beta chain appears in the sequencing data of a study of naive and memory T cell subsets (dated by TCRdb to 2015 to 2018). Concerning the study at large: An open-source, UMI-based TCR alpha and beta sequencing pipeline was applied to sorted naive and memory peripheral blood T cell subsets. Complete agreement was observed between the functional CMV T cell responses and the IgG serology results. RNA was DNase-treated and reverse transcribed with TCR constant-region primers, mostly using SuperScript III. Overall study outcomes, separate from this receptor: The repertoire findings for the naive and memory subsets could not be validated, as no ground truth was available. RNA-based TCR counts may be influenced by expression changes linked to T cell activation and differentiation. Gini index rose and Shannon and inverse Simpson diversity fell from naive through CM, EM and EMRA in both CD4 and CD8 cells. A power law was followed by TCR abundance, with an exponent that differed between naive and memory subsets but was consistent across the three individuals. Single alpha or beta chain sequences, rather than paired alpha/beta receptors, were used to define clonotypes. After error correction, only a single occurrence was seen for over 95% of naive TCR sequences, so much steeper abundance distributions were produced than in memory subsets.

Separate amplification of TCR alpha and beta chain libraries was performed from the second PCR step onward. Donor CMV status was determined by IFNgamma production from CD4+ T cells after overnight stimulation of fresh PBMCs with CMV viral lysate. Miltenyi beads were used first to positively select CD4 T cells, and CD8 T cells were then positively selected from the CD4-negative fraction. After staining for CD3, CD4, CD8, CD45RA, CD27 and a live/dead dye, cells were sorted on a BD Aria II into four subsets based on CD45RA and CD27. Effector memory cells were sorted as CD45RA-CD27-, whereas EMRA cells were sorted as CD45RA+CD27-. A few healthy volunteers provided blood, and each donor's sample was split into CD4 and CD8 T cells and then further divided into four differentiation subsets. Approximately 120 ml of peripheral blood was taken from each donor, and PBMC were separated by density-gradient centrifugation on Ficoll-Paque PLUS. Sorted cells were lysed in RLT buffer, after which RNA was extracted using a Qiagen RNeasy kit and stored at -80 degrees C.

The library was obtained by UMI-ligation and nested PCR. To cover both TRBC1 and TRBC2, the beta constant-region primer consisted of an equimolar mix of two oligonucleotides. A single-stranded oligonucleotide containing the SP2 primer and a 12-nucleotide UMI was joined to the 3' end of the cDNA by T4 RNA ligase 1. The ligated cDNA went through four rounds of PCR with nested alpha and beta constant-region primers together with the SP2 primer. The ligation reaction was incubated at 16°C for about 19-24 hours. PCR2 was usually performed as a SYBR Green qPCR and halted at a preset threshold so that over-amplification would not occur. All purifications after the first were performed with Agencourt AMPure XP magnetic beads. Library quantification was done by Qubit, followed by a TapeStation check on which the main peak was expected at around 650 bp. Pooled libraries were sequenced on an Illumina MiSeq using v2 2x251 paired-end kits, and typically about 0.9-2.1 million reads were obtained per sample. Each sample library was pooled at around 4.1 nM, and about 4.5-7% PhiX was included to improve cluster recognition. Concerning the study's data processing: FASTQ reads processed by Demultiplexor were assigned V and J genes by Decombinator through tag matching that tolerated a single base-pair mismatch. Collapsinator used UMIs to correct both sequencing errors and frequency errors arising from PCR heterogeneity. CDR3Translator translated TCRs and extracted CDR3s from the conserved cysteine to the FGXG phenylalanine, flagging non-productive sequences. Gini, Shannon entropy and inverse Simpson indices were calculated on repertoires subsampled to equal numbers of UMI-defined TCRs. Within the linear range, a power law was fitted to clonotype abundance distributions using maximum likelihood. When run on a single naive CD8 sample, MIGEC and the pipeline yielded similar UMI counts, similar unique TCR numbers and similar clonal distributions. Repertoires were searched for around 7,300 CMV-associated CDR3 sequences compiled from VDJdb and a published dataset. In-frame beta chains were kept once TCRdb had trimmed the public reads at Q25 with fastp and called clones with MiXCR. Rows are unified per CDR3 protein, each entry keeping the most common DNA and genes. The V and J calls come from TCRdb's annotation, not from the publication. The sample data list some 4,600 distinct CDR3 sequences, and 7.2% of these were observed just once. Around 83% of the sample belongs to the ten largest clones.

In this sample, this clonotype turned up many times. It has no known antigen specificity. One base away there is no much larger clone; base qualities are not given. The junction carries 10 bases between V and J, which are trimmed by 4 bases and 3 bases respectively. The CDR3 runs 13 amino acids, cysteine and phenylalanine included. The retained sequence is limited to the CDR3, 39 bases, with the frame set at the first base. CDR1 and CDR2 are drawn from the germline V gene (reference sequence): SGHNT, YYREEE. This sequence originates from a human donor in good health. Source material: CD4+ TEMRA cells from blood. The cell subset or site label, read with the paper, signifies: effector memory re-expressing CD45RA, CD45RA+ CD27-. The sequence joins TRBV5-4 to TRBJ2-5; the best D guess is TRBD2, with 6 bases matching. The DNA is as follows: TGTGCCAGCAGCCTAGGGACTGAAGAGACCCAGTACTTC. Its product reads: CASSLGTEETQYF.